These 3 T cell receptor beta chains share one sample of origin, sequenced in a study of T cells in Graves' hyperthyroidism and ophthalmopathy. Using RNA transcripts as the source, TCR beta CDR3 regions were amplified. The HTBI primer set was used in a first-round RT-PCR of the TCR CDR3. One entry per CDR3 protein results from TCRdb running MiXCR on the multiplex PCR reads. The sample lists 500,000 to 650,000 distinct CDR3 sequences, around 15% occurring once. Sequencing used blood. These receptors came from a woman in her 40s with Graves' hyperthyroidism.

This clonotype was recorded at least ten times. The rearrangement links TRBV13 to TRBJ2-7; the match to TRBD2 covers 9 bases. V gave up 4 bases and J gave up 6 bases; unmatched junction bases: 10. The CDR3 has 15 amino acids. Germline lookup yields CDR1 PRHDT and CDR2 FYEKMQ (reference sequence). This CDR3 reads CASSSPGLAASEQYF. DNA for the CDR3: TGTGCCAGCAGCTCGCCGGGACTAGCAGCCTCCGAGCAGTACTTC.

This clonotype was seen ten or more times. The V call is TRBV5-1, the J call TRBJ2-5, with TRBD2 matching 8 bases. CDR3 length: 14 amino acids. Trimming removed 5 bases from V and 4 bases from J; junction bases left unmatched: 7. Germline V gene data show CDR1 as SGHRS and CDR2 as YFSETQ. DNA for the CDR3: TGCGCCAGCAGGGAAGCGGGAGTTACAGAGACCCAGTACTTC. Its protein is CASREAGVTETQYF.

The sample holds many counts of this clonotype. The rearrangement joins TRBV6-1 to TRBJ1-2; D is ambiguous. CDR1 MNHNS and CDR2 SASEGT come from the germline V gene. Trimming took off 10 bases at V and 8 bases at J, with 17 bases between the two ends. The CDR3 spans 12 residues. CDR3 DNA sequence: TGTGCCACCGCGCAGGTTGCTCGCGGCTACACCTTC. Its translation is CATAQVARGYTF.